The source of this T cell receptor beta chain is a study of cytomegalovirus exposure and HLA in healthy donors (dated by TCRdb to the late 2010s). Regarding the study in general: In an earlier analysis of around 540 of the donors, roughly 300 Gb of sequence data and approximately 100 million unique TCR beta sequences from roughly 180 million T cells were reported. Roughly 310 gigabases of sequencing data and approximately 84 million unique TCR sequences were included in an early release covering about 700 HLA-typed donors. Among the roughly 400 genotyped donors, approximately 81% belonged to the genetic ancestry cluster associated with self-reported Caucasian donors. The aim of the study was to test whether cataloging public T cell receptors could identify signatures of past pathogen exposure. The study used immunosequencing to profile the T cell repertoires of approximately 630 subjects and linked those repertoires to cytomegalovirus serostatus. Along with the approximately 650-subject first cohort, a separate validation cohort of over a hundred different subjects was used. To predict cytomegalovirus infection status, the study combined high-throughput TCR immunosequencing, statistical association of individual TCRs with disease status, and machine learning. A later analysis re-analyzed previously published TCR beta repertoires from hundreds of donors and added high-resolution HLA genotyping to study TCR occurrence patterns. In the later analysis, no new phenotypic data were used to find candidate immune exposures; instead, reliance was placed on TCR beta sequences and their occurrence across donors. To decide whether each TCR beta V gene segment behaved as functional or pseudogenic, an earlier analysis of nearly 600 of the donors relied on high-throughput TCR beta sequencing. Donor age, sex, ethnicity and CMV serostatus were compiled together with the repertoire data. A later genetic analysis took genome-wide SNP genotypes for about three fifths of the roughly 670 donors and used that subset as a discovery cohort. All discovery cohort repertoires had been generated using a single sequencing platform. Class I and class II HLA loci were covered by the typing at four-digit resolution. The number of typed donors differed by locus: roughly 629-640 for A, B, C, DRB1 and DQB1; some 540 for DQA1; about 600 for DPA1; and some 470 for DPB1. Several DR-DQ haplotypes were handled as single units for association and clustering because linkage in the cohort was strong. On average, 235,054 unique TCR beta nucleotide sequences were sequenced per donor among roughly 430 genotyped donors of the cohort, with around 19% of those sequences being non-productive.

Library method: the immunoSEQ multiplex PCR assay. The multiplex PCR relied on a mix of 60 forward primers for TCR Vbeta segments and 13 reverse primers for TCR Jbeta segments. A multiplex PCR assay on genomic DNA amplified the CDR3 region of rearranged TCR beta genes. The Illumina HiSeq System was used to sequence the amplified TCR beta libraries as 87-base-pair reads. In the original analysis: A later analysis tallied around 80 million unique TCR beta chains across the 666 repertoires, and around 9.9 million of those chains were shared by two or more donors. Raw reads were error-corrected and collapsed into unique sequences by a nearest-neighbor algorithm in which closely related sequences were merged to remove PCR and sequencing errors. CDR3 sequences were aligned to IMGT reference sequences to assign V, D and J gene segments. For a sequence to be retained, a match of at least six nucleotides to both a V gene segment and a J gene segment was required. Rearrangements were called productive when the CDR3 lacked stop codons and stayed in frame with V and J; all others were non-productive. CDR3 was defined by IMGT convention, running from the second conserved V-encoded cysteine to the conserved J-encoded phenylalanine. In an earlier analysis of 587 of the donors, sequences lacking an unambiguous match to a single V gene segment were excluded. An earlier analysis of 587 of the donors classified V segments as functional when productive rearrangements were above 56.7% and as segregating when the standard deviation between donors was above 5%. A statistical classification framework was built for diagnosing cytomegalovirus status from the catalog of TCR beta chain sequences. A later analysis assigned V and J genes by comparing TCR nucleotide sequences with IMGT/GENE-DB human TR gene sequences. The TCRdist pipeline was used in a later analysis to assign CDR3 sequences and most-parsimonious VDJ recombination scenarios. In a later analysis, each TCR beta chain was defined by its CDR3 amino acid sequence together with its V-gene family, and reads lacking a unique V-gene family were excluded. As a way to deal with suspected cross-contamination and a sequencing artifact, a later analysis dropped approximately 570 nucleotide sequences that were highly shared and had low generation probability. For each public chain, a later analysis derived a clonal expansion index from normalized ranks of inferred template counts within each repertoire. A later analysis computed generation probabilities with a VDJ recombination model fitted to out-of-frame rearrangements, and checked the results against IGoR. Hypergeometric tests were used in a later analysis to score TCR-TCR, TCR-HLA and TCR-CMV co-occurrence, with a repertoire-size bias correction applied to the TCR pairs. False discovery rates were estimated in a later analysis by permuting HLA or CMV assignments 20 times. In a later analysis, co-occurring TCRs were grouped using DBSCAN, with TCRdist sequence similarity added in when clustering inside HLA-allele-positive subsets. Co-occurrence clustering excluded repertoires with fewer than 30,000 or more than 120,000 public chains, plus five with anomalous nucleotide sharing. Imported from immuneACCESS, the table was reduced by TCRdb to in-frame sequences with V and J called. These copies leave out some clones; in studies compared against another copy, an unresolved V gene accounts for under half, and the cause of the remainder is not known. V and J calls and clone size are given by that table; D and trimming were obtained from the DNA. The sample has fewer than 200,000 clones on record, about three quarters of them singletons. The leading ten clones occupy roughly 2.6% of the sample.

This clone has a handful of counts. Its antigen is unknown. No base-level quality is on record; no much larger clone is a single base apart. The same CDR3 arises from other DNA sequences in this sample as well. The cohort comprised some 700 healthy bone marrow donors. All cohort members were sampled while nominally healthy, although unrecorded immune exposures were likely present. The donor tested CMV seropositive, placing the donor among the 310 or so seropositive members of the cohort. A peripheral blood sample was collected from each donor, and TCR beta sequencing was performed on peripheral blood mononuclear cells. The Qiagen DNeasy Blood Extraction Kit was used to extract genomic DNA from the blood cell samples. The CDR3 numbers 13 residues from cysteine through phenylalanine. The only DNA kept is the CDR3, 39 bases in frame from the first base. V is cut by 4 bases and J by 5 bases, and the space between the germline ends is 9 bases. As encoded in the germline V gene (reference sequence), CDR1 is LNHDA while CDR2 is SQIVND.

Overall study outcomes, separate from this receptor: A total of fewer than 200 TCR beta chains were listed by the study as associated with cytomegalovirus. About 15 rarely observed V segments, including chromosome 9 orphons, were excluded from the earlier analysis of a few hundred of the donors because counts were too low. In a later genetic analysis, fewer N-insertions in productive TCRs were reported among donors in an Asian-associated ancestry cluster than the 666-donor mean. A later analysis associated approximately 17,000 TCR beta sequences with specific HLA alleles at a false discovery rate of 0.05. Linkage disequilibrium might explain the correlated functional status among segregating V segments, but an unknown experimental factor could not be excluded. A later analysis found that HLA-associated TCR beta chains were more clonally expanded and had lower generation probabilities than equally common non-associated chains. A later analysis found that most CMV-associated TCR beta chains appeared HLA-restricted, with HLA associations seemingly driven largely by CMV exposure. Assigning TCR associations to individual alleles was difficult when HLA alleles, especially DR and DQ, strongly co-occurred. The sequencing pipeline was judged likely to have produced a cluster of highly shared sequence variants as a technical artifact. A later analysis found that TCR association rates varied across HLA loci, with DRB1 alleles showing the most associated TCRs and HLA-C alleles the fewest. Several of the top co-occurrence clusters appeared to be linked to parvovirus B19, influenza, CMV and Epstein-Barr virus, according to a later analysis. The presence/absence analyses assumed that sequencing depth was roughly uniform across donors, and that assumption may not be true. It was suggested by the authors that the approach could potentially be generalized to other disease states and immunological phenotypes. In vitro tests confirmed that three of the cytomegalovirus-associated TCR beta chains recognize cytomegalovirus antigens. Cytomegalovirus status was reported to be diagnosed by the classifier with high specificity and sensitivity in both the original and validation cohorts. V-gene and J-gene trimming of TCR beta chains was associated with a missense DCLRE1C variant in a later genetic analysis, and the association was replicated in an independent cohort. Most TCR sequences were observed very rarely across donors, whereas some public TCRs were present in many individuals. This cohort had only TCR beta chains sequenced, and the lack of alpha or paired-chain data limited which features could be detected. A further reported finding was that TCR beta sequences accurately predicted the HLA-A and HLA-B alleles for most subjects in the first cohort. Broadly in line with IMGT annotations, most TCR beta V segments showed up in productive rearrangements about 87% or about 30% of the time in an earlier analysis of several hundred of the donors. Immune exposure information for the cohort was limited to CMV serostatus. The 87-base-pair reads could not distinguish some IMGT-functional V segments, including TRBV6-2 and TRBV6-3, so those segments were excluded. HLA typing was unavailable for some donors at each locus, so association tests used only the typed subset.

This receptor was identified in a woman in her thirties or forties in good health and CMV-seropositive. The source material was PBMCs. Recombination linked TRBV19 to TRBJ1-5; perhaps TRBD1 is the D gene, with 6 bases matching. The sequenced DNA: TGTGCCAGTAGTAGGGCAGGGGATCAGCCCCAGCATTTT. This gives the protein CASSRAGDQPQHF.